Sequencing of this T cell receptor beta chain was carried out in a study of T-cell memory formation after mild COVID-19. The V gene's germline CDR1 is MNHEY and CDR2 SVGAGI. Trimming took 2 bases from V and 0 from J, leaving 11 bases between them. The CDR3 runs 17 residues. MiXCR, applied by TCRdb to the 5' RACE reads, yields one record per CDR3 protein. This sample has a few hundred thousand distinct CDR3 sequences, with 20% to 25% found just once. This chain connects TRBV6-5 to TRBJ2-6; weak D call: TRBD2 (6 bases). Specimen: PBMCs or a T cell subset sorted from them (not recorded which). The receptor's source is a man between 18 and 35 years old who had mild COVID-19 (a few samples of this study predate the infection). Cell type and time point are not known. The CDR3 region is CASSYRRDLSGANVLTF. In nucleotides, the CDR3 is TGTGCCAGCAGTTACAGGCGGGACCTCTCTGGGGCCAACGTCCTGACTTTC.